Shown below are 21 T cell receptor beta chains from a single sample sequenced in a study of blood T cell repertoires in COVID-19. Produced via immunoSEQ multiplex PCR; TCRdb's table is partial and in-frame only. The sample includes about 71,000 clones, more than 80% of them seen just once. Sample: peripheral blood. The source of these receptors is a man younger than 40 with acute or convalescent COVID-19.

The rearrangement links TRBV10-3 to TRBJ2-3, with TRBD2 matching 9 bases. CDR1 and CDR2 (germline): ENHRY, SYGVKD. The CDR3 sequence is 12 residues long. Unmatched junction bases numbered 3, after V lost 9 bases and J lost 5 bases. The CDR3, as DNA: TGTGCCATTGCGGGGGGGCTAGATACGCAGTATTTT. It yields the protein CAIAGGLDTQYF.

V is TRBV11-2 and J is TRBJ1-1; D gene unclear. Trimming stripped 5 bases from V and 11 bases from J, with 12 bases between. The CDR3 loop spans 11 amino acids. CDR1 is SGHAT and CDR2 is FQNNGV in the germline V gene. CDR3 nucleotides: TGTGCCAGCAGCCGCACAGTTGTTGCTTTCTTT. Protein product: CASSRTVVAFF.

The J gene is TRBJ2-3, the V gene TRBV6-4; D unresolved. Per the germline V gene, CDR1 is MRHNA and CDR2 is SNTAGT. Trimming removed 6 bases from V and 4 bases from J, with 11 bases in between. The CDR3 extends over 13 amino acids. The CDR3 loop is CASSAREADTQYF. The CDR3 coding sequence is TGTGCCAGCAGCGCCCGAGAGGCAGATACGCAGTATTTT.

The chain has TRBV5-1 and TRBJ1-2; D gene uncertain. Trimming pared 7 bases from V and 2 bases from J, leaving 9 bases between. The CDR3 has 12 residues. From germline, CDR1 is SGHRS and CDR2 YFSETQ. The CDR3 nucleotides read TGCGCCAGCGCGGGCTCGAACTATGGCTACACCTTC. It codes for CASAGSNYGYTF.

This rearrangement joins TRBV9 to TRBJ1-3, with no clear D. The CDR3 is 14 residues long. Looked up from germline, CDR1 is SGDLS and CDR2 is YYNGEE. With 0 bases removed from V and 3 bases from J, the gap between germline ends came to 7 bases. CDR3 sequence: CASSVDRSGNTIYF. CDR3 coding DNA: TGTGCCAGCAGCGTAGACAGAAGTGGAAACACCATATATTTT.

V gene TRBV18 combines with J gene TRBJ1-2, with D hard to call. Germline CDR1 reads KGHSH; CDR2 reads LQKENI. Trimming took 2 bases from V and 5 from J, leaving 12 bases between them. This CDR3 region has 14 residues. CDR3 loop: CASSPGPGIYGYTF. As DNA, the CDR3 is TGTGCCAGCTCACCAGGCCCGGGTATTTATGGCTACACCTTC. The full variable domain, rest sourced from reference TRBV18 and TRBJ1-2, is NAGVMQNPRHLVRRRGQEARLRCSPMKGHSHVYWYRQLPEEGLKFMVYLQKENIIDESGMPKERFSAEFPKEGPSILRIQQVVRGDSAAYFCASSPGPGIYGYTFGSGTRLTVV.

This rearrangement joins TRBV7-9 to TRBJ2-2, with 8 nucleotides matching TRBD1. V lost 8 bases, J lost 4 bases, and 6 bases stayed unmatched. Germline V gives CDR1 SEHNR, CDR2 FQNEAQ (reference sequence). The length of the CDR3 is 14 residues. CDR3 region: CASVQQGGTGELFF. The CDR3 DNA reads TGTGCCAGCGTTCAACAGGGGGGCACCGGGGAGCTGTTTTTT.

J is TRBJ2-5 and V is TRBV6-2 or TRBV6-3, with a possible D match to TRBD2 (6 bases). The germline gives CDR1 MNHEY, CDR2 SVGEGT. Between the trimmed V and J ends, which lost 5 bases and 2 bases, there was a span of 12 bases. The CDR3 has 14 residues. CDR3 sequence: CASSVSSAQETQYF. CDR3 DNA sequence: TGTGCCAGCAGTGTCTCTAGCGCGCAAGAGACCCAGTACTTC.

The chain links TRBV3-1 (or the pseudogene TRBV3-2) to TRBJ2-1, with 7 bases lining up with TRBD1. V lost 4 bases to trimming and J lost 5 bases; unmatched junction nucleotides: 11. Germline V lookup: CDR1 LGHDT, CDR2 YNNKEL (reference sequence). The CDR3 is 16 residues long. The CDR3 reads CASSPWPGQKNNEQFF. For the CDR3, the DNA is TGTGCCAGCAGCCCCTGGCCGGGACAGAAAAACAATGAGCAGTTCTTC.

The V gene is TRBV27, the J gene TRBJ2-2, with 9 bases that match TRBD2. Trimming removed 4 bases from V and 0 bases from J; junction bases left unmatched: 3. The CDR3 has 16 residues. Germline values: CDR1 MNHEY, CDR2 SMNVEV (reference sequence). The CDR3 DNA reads TGTGCCAGCAGTTGGGCGGGAGGGCCGAACACCGGGGAGCTGTTTTTT. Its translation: CASSWAGGPNTGELFF.

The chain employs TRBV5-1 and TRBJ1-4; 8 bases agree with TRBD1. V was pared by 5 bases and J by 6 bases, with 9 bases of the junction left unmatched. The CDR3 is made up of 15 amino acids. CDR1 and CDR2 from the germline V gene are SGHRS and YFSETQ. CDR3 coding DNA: TGCGCCAGCAGTTCGCAGGGGGCGCCGGATGAAAAACTGTTTTTT. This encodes CASSSQGAPDEKLFF.

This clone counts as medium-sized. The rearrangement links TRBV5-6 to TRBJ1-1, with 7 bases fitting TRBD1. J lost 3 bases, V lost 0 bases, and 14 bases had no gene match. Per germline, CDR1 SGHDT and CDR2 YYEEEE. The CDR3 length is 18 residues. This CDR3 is CASSLAWSKGTAYTEAFF. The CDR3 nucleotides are TGTGCCAGCAGCTTGGCCTGGTCCAAGGGGACAGCCTACACTGAAGCTTTCTTT.

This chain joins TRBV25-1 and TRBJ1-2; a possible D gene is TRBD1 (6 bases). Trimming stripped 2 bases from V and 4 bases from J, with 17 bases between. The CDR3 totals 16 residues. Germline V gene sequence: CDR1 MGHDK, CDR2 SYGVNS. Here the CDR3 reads CASSEGWRGRGYGYTF. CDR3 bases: TGTGCCAGCAGTGAAGGGTGGCGGGGGCGCGGCTATGGCTACACCTTC.

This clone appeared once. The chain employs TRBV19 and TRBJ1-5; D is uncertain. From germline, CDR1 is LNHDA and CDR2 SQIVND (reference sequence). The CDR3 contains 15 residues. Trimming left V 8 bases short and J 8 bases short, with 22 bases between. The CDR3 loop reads CASSGVKDFREPQHF. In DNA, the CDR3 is TGTGCCAGTTCTGGAGTTAAGGACTTTAGAGAGCCCCAGCATTTT.

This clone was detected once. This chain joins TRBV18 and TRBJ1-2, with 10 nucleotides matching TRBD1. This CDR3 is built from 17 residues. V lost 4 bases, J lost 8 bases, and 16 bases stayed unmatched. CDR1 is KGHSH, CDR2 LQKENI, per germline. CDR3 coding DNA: TGTGCCAGCTCACGGGTAACGGGACAGGGGAGCGTGGACGGCTACACCTTC. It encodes CASSRVTGQGSVDGYTF.

CDR3 coding DNA: TGTGCCAGCAGCGGTACAGGGATCAATCAGCCCCAGCATTTT. It translates to CASSGTGINQPQHF. The rearrangement links TRBV5-6 to TRBJ1-5; D perhaps matches TRBD1 (6 bases). The CDR3 sequence is 14 residues long. Trimming removed 4 bases from V and 3 bases from J, with 11 bases in between. Looked up from germline, CDR1 is SGHDT and CDR2 is YYEEEE.

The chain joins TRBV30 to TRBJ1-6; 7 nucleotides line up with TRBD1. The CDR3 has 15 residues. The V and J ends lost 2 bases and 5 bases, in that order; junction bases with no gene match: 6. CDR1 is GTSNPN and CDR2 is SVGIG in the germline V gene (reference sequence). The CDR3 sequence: CAWSPVDRDNSPLHF. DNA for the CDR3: TGTGCCTGGAGTCCCGTAGACAGGGATAATTCACCCCTCCACTTT.

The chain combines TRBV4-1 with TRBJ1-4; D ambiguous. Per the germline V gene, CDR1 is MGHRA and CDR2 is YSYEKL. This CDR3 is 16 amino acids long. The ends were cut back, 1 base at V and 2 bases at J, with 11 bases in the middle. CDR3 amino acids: CASSQGVSGTNEKLFF. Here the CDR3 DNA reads TGCGCCAGCAGCCAAGGGGTATCGGGGACTAATGAAAAACTGTTTTTT.

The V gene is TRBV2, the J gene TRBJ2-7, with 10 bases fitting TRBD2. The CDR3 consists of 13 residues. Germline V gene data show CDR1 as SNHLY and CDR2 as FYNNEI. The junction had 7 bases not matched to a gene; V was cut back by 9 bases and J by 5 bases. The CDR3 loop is CASLTSGINEQYF. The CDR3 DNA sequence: TGTGCCAGTTTAACTAGCGGGATCAACGAGCAGTACTTC.

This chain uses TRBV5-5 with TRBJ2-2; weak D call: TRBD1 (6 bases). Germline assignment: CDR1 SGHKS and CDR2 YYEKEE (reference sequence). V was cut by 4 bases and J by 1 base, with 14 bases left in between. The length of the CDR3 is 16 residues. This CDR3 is CASSRGWTVNTGELFF. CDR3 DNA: TGTGCCAGCAGCCGAGGGTGGACAGTGAACACCGGGGAGCTGTTTTTT. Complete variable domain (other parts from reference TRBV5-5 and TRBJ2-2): DAGVTQSPTHLIKTRGQQVTLRCSPISGHKSVSWYQQVLGQGPQFIFQYYEKEERGRGNFPDRFSARQFPNYSSELNVNALLLGDSALYLCASSRGWTVNTGELFFGEGSRLTVL.

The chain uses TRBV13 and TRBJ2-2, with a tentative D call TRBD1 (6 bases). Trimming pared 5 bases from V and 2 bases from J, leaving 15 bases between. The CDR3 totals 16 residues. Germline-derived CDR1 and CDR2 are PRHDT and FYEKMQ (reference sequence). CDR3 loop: CASSRKQGSNTGELFF. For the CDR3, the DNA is TGTGCCAGCAGCCGAAAACAGGGTAGTAACACCGGGGAGCTGTTTTTT.